A single sample gave rise to the 19 T cell receptor beta chains below, sequenced in a study of liver allograft versus peripheral blood T cells. Across the study: The study compared liver allograft T cell receptor repertoires against peripheral blood repertoires of liver transplant recipients.

Each CDR3 protein is one row after TCRdb ran MiXCR on the reads. The data hold 5,000 to 6,500 distinct CDR3 sequences, with 14% observed a single time. These receptor sequences come from a human patient who had a liver transplant. Some T cells may be the graft donor's.

The chain has TRBV20-1 and TRBJ1-5, with 9 bases fitting TRBD1. The CDR3 totals 15 residues. Germline values: CDR1 DFQATT, CDR2 SNEGSKA (reference sequence). V lost 5 bases and J lost 6; bases outside the gene matches: 11. Here the CDR3 DNA reads TGCAGTGCTGAGCCCGGGACAGGGACTATTCAGCCCCAGCATTTT. As protein: CSAEPGTGTIQPQHF.

By proportion, this clonotype is medium-sized. The chain has TRBV7-9 and TRBJ1-2; D call uncertain. Germline V gene lookup returns CDR1 SEHNR and CDR2 FQNEAQ (reference sequence). CDR3 length: 16 amino acids. The V end was cut by 0 bases, the J end by 4 bases, with 15 bases between. The CDR3 DNA follows: TGTGCCAGCAGCTTAGCGGGTTTGGTAGCAATCTATGGCTACACCTTC. This encodes CASSLAGLVAIYGYTF.

This clonotype is categorized as medium-sized. The chain links TRBV27 to TRBJ1-5; D uncertain. Germline CDR1 and CDR2: MNHEY and SMNVEV (reference sequence). The CDR3 is made up of 13 amino acids. The ends were cut back, 3 bases at V and 1 base at J, with 4 bases in the middle. The DNA for the CDR3 is TGTGCCAGCAGTTTTACGAGCAATCAGCCCCAGCATTTT. It is translated as CASSFTSNQPQHF.

The chain recombines TRBV9 with TRBJ2-6; D uncertain. Germline V gene sequence: CDR1 SGDLS, CDR2 YYNGEE. The CDR3 runs 18 residues. Trimming removed 0 bases at V and 0 bases at J, with 13 bases between. The CDR3, as DNA: TGTGCCAGCAGCGTAGCGCCCTGGGCTGGCTCTGGGGCCAACGTCCTGACTTTC. Its translation: CASSVAPWAGSGANVLTF.

This clonotype is classed as medium-sized. The chain links TRBV28 to TRBJ1-2; D is undetermined. CDR1 and CDR2 from the germline V gene are MDHEN and SYDVKM. V lost 7 bases to trimming and J lost 3 bases, with 18 bases between them. The CDR3 totals 15 residues. The CDR3 DNA sequence: TGTGCCAGCAACCTAAACCAAGGACCCGACTATGGCTACACCTTC. As protein: CASNLNQGPDYGYTF.

With regard to this clonotype: A much larger clonotype is one base distant, so this may be a read error. V is TRBV20-1 and J is TRBJ1-1; D possibly corresponds to TRBD1 (5 bases). The CDR3 extends over 13 amino acids. Per the germline V gene, CDR1 is DFQATT and CDR2 is SNEGSKA (reference sequence). The CDR3 reads CCAGRGGYTEAFF. In nucleotides, the CDR3 is TGCTGTGCTGGCCGTGGGGGTTACACTGAAGCTTTCTTT.

By proportion, this clonotype is medium-sized. V gene TRBV7-2 combines with J gene TRBJ1-2; D is possibly TRBD1 (5 bases). CDR1 is SGHTA, CDR2 FQGNSA, per germline. V lost 5 bases, J lost 4 bases, and 17 bases lay in between. CDR3 length: 15 amino acids. The CDR3 DNA reads TGTGCCAGCAGCCAAACGGGGACGGACGCCTATGGCTACACCTTC. This translates into CASSQTGTDAYGYTF.

The rearrangement links TRBV20-1 to TRBJ1-3; D perhaps matches TRBD1 (5 bases). The V and J ends lost 5 bases and 0 bases respectively, with 11 bases between them. The germline V gene encodes CDR1 DFQATT and CDR2 SNEGSKA (reference sequence). This CDR3 is built from 14 residues. The chain's CDR3 is CSAGTGGSGNTIYF. The CDR3 nucleotides read TGCAGTGCTGGCACCGGGGGCTCTGGAAACACCATATATTTT.

This clonotype was counted only a few times. This chain joins TRBV2 and TRBJ1-6; D is perhaps TRBD1 (5 bases). V was shortened by 6 bases and J by 1 base, with 10 bases between the two germline ends. The CDR3 consists of 15 residues. In germline, CDR1 is SNHLY, CDR2 FYNNEI. The CDR3 sequence: CASRAQGSYNSPLHF. DNA of the CDR3: TGTGCCAGCAGGGCTCAGGGTTCCTATAATTCACCCCTCCACTTT.

This clonotype was seen many times. This chain joins TRBV6-5 and TRBJ2-5; 7 bases line up with TRBD2. This CDR3 has 19 residues. Trimming removed 0 bases from V and 5 bases from J; junction bases left unmatched: 18. Germline V gives CDR1 MNHEY, CDR2 SVGAGI. The CDR3 loop is CASSYSNPSERDGGETQYF. CDR3 nucleotide sequence: TGTGCCAGCAGTTACTCGAATCCTAGCGAGCGGGATGGGGGGGAGACCCAGTACTTC.

V is TRBV12-3 or TRBV12-4 and J is TRBJ1-1; D may be TRBD1 (6 bases). The CDR3 spans 13 residues. V was trimmed by 6 bases and J by 1 base, leaving 9 bases between them. This CDR3 reads CASRPGANTEAFF. CDR3 coding DNA: TGTGCCAGCAGGCCAGGGGCGAACACTGAAGCTTTCTTT.

Notes on this clonotype: A much larger clone is a single base away; this may be a read error. V usage is TRBV5-6 and J usage is TRBJ1-1; D remains ambiguous. CDR1 is SGHDT and CDR2 is YYEEEE in the germline V gene. The CDR3 covers 14 residues. DNA of the CDR3: TGTACCAGCAGCTTGTCGGACCGCGACGCTGAAGCTTTCTTT. Amino acid sequence: CTSSLSDRDAEAFF.

This clonotype ranks as medium-sized. This chain joins TRBV28 and TRBJ1-2, with a possible D match to TRBD1 (6 bases). The CDR3 spans 13 residues. The germline V gene encodes CDR1 MDHEN and CDR2 SYDVKM. V dropped 5 bases and J dropped 7 bases, with 14 bases sitting between them. The CDR3 protein is CASSPAGARGYTF. In nucleotides, the CDR3 is TGTGCCAGCAGTCCCGCGGGGGCGCGTGGCTACACCTTC.

This clonotype is deemed medium-sized. V gene TRBV9 combines with J gene TRBJ1-2; D unresolved. V was trimmed by 6 bases and J by 4 bases, leaving 10 bases between them. The CDR3 has 12 residues. Germline loops: CDR1 SGDLS, CDR2 YYNGEE. The CDR3 sequence: CASNQVGYGYTF. In nucleotides, the CDR3 is TGTGCCAGCAACCAAGTTGGCTATGGCTACACCTTC.

This clonotype was counted many times. The chain employs TRBV12-3 or TRBV12-4 and TRBJ1-2, with 10 bases lining up with TRBD1. This CDR3 contains 15 residues. Trimming cost V 3 bases and J 4 bases; bases outside gene matches: 5. The CDR3 region is CASSFAGTGAYGYTF. CDR3 nucleotides: TGTGCCAGCAGTTTTGCCGGGACAGGGGCCTATGGCTACACCTTC.

The V gene is TRBV7-2, the J gene TRBJ1-5; D perhaps matches TRBD1 (5 bases). The CDR3 has 13 residues. The germline V and J ends were trimmed by 9 bases and 0 bases, with 9 bases remaining between them. Germline V gene lookup returns CDR1 SGHTA and CDR2 FQGNSA. The CDR3, as DNA: TGTGCCAGTCAGGGATTTAGCAATCAGCCCCAGCATTTT. This codes for CASQGFSNQPQHF.

By its share, this clonotype is medium-sized. This sequence joins TRBV28 and TRBJ1-4; perhaps TRBD1 as D (6 bases). Germline V lookup: CDR1 MDHEN, CDR2 SYDVKM. Trimming stripped 6 bases from V and 0 bases from J, with 11 bases between. This CDR3 is built from 15 residues. The CDR3 reads CASSTGSATNEKLFF. The CDR3 DNA is TGTGCCAGCAGCACAGGGTCTGCAACTAATGAAAAACTGTTTTTT.

This clonotype was counted ten times or more. This chain uses TRBV15 with TRBJ1-2, with D uncertain. CDR3 length: 14 amino acids. The V gene's germline CDR1 is LNHNV and CDR2 YYDKDF (reference sequence). Trimming cost V 4 bases and J 8 bases, with 17 bases left between them. CDR3 coding DNA: TGTGCCACCAGCACTCTGGGTGCCCTGGGGGGCTACACCTTC. This encodes CATSTLGALGGYTF.

The genes are TRBV20-1 and TRBJ1-6; tentatively, D is TRBD1 (5 bases). Germline V CDR1 and CDR2: DFQATT, SNEGSKA (reference sequence). This CDR3 contains 14 residues. Between the trimmed V and J ends, which lost 5 bases and 7 bases, there was a span of 15 bases. The CDR3, as DNA: TGCAGTGCTCCCCTAATCTGGGGGAATTCACCCCTCCACTTT. Amino acids: CSAPLIWGNSPLHF.